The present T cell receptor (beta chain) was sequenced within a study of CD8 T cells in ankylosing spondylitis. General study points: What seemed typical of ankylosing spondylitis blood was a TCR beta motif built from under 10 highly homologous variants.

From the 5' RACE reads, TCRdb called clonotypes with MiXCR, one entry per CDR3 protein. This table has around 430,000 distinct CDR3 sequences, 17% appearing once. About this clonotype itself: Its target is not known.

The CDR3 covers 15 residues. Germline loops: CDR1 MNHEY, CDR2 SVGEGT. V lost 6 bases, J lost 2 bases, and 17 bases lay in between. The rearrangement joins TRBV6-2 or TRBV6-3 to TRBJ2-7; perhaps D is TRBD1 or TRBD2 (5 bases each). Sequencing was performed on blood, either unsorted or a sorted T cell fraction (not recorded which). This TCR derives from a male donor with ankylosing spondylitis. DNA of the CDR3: TGTGCCAGCAGACCCCGGGACCGGGCGGCCTACGAGCAGTACTTC. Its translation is CASRPRDRAAYEQYF.